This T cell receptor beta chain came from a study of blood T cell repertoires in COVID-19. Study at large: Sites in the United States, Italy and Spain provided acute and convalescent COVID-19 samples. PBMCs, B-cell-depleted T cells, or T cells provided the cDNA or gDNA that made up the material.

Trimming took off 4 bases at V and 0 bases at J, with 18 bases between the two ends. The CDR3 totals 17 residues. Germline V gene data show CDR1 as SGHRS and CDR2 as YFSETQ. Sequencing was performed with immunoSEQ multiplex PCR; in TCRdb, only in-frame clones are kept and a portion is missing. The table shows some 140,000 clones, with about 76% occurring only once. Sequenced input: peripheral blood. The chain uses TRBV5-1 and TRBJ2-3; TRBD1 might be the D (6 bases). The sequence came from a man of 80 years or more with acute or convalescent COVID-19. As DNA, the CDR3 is TGCGCCAGCAGCCCGAGCTGGGGACAAACGAGCACAGATACGCAGTATTTT. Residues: CASSPSWGQTSTDTQYF.